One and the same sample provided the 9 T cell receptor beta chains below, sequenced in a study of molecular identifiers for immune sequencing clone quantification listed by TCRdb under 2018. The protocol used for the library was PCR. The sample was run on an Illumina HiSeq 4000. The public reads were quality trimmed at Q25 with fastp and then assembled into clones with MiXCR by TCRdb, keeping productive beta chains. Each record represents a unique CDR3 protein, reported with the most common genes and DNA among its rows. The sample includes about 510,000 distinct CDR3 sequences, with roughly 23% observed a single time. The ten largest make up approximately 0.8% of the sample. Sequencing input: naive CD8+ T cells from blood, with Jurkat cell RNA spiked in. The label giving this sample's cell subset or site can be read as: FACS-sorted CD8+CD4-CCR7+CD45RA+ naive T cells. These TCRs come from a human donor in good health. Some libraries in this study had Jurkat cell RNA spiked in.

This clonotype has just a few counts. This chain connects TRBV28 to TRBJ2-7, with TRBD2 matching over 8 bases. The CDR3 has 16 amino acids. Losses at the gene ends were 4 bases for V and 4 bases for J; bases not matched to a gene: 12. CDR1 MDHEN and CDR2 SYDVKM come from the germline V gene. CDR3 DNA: TGTGCCAGCAGTTCGACGTTAGCGGGAAGTTCTTACGAGCAGTACTTC. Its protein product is CASSSTLAGSSYEQYF.

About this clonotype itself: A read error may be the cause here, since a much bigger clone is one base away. The CDR3 DNA sequence: TGTGCCAGTAGTATAGCCGTACAGGGGGACTATGGCCACACCTTC. Its protein is CASSIAVQGDYGHTF. The V call is TRBV19, the J call TRBJ1-2, with 8 bases that match TRBD1. Germline V CDR1 and CDR2: LNHDA, SQIVND (reference sequence). The CDR3 contains 15 residues.

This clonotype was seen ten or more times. For the CDR3, the DNA is TGCGCCAGCAGCTTGCTTCGAGGACAGAACACTGAAGCTTTCTTT. Protein product: CASSLLRGQNTEAFF. V is TRBV5-1 and J is TRBJ1-1; TRBD1 might be the D (5 bases). Trimming left V 1 base short and J 1 base short, with 11 bases between. CDR1 is SGHRS and CDR2 is YFSETQ in the germline V gene. The CDR3 sequence is 15 residues long.

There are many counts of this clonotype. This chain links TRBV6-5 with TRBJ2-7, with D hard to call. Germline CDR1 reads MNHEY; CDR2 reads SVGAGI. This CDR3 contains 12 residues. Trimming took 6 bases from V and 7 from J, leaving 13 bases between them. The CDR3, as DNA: TGTGCCAGCAGCGTAACGGACGGAGAGCAGTACTTC. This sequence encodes CASSVTDGEQYF.

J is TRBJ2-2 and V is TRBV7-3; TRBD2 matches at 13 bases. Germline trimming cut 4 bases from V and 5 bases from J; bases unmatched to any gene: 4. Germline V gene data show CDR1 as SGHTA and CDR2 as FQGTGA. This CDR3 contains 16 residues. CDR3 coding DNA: TGTGCCAGCAGCTCGCTGACTAGCGGGAGGACCGGGGAGCTGTTTTTT. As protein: CASSSLTSGRTGELFF. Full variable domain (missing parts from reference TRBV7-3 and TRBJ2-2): GAGVSQTPSNKVTEKGKYVELRCDPISGHTALYWYRQSLGQGPEFLIYFQGTGAADDSGLPNDRFFAVRPEGSVSTLKIQRTERGDSAVYLCASSSLTSGRTGELFFGEGSRLTVL.

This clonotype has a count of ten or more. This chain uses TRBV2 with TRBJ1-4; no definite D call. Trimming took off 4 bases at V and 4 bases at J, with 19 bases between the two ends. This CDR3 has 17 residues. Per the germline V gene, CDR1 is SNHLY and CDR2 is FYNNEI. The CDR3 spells CASSGPGVPGDNEKLFF. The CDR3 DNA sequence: TGTGCCAGCAGTGGTCCGGGAGTTCCAGGAGATAATGAAAAACTGTTTTTT.

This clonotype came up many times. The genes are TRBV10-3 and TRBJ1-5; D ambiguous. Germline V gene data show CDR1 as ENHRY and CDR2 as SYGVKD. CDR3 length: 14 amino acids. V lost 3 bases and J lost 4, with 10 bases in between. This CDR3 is CAISDPGANQPQHF. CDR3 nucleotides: TGTGCCATCAGTGACCCCGGAGCAAATCAGCCCCAGCATTTT.

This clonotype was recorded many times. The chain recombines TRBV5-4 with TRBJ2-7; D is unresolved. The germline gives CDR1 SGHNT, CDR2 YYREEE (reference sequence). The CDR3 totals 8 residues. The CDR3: CVVGEQYF. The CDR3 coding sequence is TGTGTCGTCGGCGAGCAGTACTTC. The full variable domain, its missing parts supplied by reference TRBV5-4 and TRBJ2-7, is ETGVTQSPTHLIKTRGQQVTLRCSSQSGHNTVSWYQQALGQGPQFIFQYYREEENGRGNFPPRFSGLQFPNYSSELNVNALELDDSALYLCVVGEQYFGPGTRLTVT.

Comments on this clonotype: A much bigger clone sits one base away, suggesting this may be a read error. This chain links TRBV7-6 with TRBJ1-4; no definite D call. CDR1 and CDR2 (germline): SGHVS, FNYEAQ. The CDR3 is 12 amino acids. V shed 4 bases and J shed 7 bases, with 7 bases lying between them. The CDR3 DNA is TGTGCCAGCAGCTCTGAGGGTGAAAAACTGTTTTTT. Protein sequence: CASSSEGEKLFF.